A single sample is the source of the 2 T cell receptor beta chains below, sequenced in a study of blood T cell repertoires in COVID-19. Some clones are missing from TCRdb's copy, which holds only in-frame ones; the method was immunoSEQ multiplex PCR. The sample holds 260,000 or so clones; around 88% are singletons and the top ten take 5% to 6%. Sequencing was performed on peripheral blood. The source is an elderly man with acute or convalescent COVID-19.

The chain combines TRBV18 with TRBJ2-2, with D tentatively TRBD1 (5 bases). CDR1 and CDR2 (germline): KGHSH, LQKENI. CDR3 size: 16 residues. Trimming took 5 bases from V and 0 from J, leaving 13 bases between them. The CDR3 reads CASSTRQNANTGELFF. Here the CDR3 DNA reads TGTGCCAGCTCAACAAGACAGAACGCGAACACCGGGGAGCTGTTTTTT.

Concerning this clone itself: This specimen includes other DNA sequences encoding the same CDR3. This rearrangement joins TRBV27 to TRBJ1-2, with D tentatively TRBD1 (6 bases). Germline loops: CDR1 MNHEY, CDR2 SMNVEV (reference sequence). CDR3 length: 14 amino acids. With 2 bases removed from V and 8 bases from J, the gap between germline ends came to 15 bases. The DNA for the CDR3 is TGTGCCAGCAGTTTAAGCGGGGGCGCAGGGGGCTACACCTTC. Its translation is CASSLSGGAGGYTF.